Listed below are T cell receptor beta chains from one sample, sequenced in a study of blood T cell repertoires in COVID-19. Clones were read by immunoSEQ multiplex PCR, and TCRdb kept only the in-frame ones, dropping some. The repertoire holds some 64,000 clones, with more than 75% as singletons. The source material was peripheral blood. These receptors were obtained from a human donor in a cohort sampled during active COVID-19. The CDR3 runs from the conserved cysteine through the conserved F or W. Each record gives: J gene, clone size, V gene, D gene, CDR3 protein, CDR3 DNA. The D gene is left open where the match is weak. Some rows have no size entry. The others give once, few or many, or a class for an expanded clone.

j_call: TRBJ2-2; clone_size: NA; v_call: TRBV11-2; d_call: TRBD1; cdr3_aa: CATEGTANTGELFF; cdr3_nt: TGTGCCACCGAAGGGACAGCGAACACCGGGGAGCTGTTTTTT
j_call: TRBJ2-2; clone_size: NA; v_call: TRBV5-4; d_call: TRBD2; cdr3_aa: CASSATGGPIGELFF; cdr3_nt: TGTGCCAGCAGCGCAACGGGGGGGCCGATCGGGGAGCTGTTTTTT
j_call: TRBJ2-5; clone_size: NA; v_call: TRBV14; d_call: NA; cdr3_aa: CASSPLGVGETQYF; cdr3_nt: TGTGCCAGCAGCCCCCTCGGGGTAGGAGAGACCCAGTACTTC
j_call: TRBJ2-6; clone_size: NA; v_call: TRBV19; d_call: TRBD1; cdr3_aa: CASSSTTGVGANVLTF; cdr3_nt: TGTGCCAGTAGTTCAACCACAGGGGTCGGGGCCAACGTCCTGACTTTC
j_call: TRBJ1-2; clone_size: NA; v_call: TRBV4-2; d_call: NA; cdr3_aa: CASSQETANYGYTF; cdr3_nt: TGTGCCAGCAGCCAGGAAACAGCAAACTATGGCTACACCTTC
j_call: TRBJ2-5; clone_size: few; v_call: TRBV11-2; d_call: NA; cdr3_aa: CASSLDGRGETQYF; cdr3_nt: TGTGCCAGCAGCTTAGACGGACGGGGGGAGACCCAGTACTTC
j_call: TRBJ1-2; clone_size: NA; v_call: TRBV9; d_call: TRBD1; cdr3_aa: CASSAGQALGYTF; cdr3_nt: TGTGCCAGCAGCGCAGGACAGGCCCTTGGCTACACCTTC
j_call: TRBJ2-6; clone_size: once; v_call: TRBV5-8; d_call: TRBD1; cdr3_aa: CASRADRMGISGANVLTF; cdr3_nt: TGTGCCAGCAGGGCGGACAGGATGGGAATCTCTGGGGCCAACGTCCTGACTTTC
j_call: TRBJ2-3; clone_size: NA; v_call: TRBV5-5; d_call: NA; cdr3_aa: CASSYNLDTQYF; cdr3_nt: TGTGCCAGCAGCTATAACTTAGATACGCAGTATTTT
j_call: TRBJ2-5; clone_size: once; v_call: TRBV5-6; d_call: TRBD2; cdr3_aa: CASSFFGTSGEETQYF; cdr3_nt: TGTGCCAGCAGCTTCTTTGGGACTAGCGGGGAAGAGACCCAGTACTTC
j_call: TRBJ1-2; clone_size: NA; v_call: TRBV3-1/TRBV3-2; d_call: TRBD1; cdr3_aa: CASSPLRDSGYTF; cdr3_nt: TGTGCCAGCAGCCCCCTCCGGGACAGTGGCTACACCTTC
j_call: TRBJ2-1; clone_size: NA; v_call: TRBV1; d_call: NA; cdr3_aa: CTSSPGWLSGESSYNEQFF; cdr3_nt: TGCACCAGCAGCCCCGGGTGGCTTAGCGGGGAAAGCTCCTACAATGAGCAGTTCTTC
j_call: TRBJ2-2; clone_size: NA; v_call: TRBV5-1; d_call: NA; cdr3_aa: CASSLGERFTGELFF; cdr3_nt: TGCGCCAGCAGCTTGGGGGAGAGGTTTACCGGGGAGCTGTTTTTT
j_call: TRBJ1-2; clone_size: few; v_call: TRBV5-6; d_call: TRBD1; cdr3_aa: CASSPGQGARGYTF; cdr3_nt: TGTGCCAGCAGCCCTGGACAGGGGGCGCGAGGCTACACCTTC
j_call: TRBJ2-7; clone_size: NA; v_call: TRBV19; d_call: TRBD1; cdr3_aa: CASSPDRGLREQYF; cdr3_nt: TGTGCCAGTAGCCCGGACAGGGGGCTTCGCGAGCAGTACTTC
j_call: TRBJ1-1; clone_size: few; v_call: TRBV5-4; d_call: NA; cdr3_aa: CASSLGQTNTEAFF; cdr3_nt: TGTGCCAGCAGCTTGGGACAGACGAACACTGAAGCTTTCTTT
j_call: TRBJ2-3; clone_size: NA; v_call: TRBV7-2; d_call: NA; cdr3_aa: CASSPSPRATDTQYF; cdr3_nt: TGTGCCAGCAGCCCCAGCCCGAGGGCGACAGATACGCAGTATTTT
j_call: TRBJ2-5; clone_size: NA; v_call: TRBV7-6; d_call: NA; cdr3_aa: CASSLGLERTQYF; cdr3_nt: TGTGCCAGCAGCTTAGGACTGGAGCGGACCCAGTACTTC
j_call: TRBJ1-4; clone_size: NA; v_call: TRBV28; d_call: NA; cdr3_aa: CASLRGTNEKLFF; cdr3_nt: TGTGCCAGCCTCAGGGGAACTAATGAAAAACTGTTTTTT
j_call: TRBJ2-7; clone_size: few; v_call: TRBV30; d_call: NA; cdr3_aa: CAWTDGTYEQYF; cdr3_nt: TGTGCCTGGACCGACGGGACCTACGAGCAGTACTTC
j_call: TRBJ1-1; clone_size: NA; v_call: TRBV5-1; d_call: NA; cdr3_aa: CASSDGLSRSTEAFF; cdr3_nt: TGCGCCAGCAGCGACGGACTCTCTAGGTCCACTGAAGCTTTCTTT
j_call: TRBJ2-1; clone_size: once; v_call: TRBV2; d_call: TRBD1; cdr3_aa: CASSEQGVGGEQFF; cdr3_nt: TGTGCCAGCAGTGAACAGGGGGTAGGGGGTGAGCAGTTCTTC
j_call: TRBJ2-2; clone_size: NA; v_call: TRBV19; d_call: NA; cdr3_aa: CASLGRQTANTGELFF; cdr3_nt: TGTGCCAGTTTGGGCAGACAAACAGCGAACACCGGGGAGCTGTTTTTT
j_call: TRBJ2-3; clone_size: NA; v_call: TRBV5-1; d_call: NA; cdr3_aa: CASSPGLGVDTQYF; cdr3_nt: TGCGCCAGCAGCCCGGGACTGGGAGTAGATACGCAGTATTTT
j_call: TRBJ1-1; clone_size: NA; v_call: TRBV6-5; d_call: TRBD1; cdr3_aa: CASSYTTGGVGEAFF; cdr3_nt: TGTGCCAGCAGTTACACCACAGGGGGCGTGGGAGAAGCTTTCTTT
j_call: TRBJ2-7; clone_size: NA; v_call: TRBV3-1/TRBV3-2; d_call: NA; cdr3_aa: CASSRTSRAYEQYF; cdr3_nt: TGTGCCAGCAGCCGCACGAGCCGAGCCTACGAGCAGTACTTC
j_call: TRBJ2-2; clone_size: NA; v_call: TRBV5-1; d_call: TRBD1; cdr3_aa: CASSPNPGGNTGELFF; cdr3_nt: TGCGCCAGCAGCCCTAACCCAGGGGGTAACACCGGGGAGCTGTTTTTT
j_call: TRBJ2-2; clone_size: NA; v_call: TRBV5-4; d_call: NA; cdr3_aa: CASSLTITGELFF; cdr3_nt: TGTGCCAGCAGCTTAACTATCACCGGGGAGCTGTTTTTT
j_call: TRBJ2-4; clone_size: NA; v_call: TRBV11-1; d_call: NA; cdr3_aa: CASSLDTYKNIQYF; cdr3_nt: TGTGCCAGCAGCCTCGACACCTACAAAAACATTCAGTACTTC
j_call: TRBJ1-2; clone_size: NA; v_call: TRBV7-2; d_call: TRBD1; cdr3_aa: CASSPSTGANYGYTF; cdr3_nt: TGTGCCAGCAGCCCGTCGACAGGGGCCAATTATGGCTACACCTTC
j_call: TRBJ1-2; clone_size: NA; v_call: TRBV2; d_call: TRBD1; cdr3_aa: CASSGRDRVSGYTF; cdr3_nt: TGTGCCAGCAGCGGACGGGACAGGGTCTCCGGCTACACCTTC
j_call: TRBJ2-5; clone_size: NA; v_call: TRBV19; d_call: TRBD2; cdr3_aa: CASSRLAGGQETQYF; cdr3_nt: TGTGCCAGTAGTAGGCTAGCGGGGGGCCAAGAGACCCAGTACTTC
j_call: TRBJ2-3; clone_size: NA; v_call: TRBV5-1; d_call: NA; cdr3_aa: CASSLVVEATQYF; cdr3_nt: TGCGCCAGCAGCTTAGTGGTTGAGGCTACGCAGTATTTT
j_call: TRBJ1-6; clone_size: NA; v_call: TRBV2; d_call: TRBD1; cdr3_aa: CASSFGQGRSPLHF; cdr3_nt: TGTGCCAGCAGCTTCGGACAGGGGCGCTCACCCCTCCACTTT
j_call: TRBJ2-1; clone_size: NA; v_call: TRBV11-2; d_call: TRBD2; cdr3_aa: CASSPWGSGSRSYNEQFF; cdr3_nt: TGTGCCAGCAGTCCCTGGGGTAGCGGGTCCCGCTCCTACAATGAGCAGTTCTTC
j_call: TRBJ2-3; clone_size: NA; v_call: TRBV27; d_call: TRBD2; cdr3_aa: CASSFGGLAGSGQYF; cdr3_nt: TGTGCCAGCAGTTTTGGGGGACTAGCGGGGTCGGGGCAGTATTTT
j_call: TRBJ2-7; clone_size: NA; v_call: TRBV6-5; d_call: TRBD1; cdr3_aa: CASSLSQGAKYEQYF; cdr3_nt: TGTGCCAGCAGCCTTAGTCAGGGGGCGAAGTACGAGCAGTACTTC
j_call: TRBJ2-7; clone_size: few; v_call: TRBV10-1; d_call: TRBD2; cdr3_aa: CASSGNRTSGYEQYF; cdr3_nt: TGCGCCAGCAGTGGGAACCGGACTAGCGGCTACGAGCAGTACTTC
j_call: TRBJ2-1; clone_size: NA; v_call: TRBV9; d_call: TRBD1; cdr3_aa: CASSVGHRGQNEQFF; cdr3_nt: TGTGCCAGCAGCGTTGGACACAGGGGGCAGAATGAGCAGTTCTTC
j_call: TRBJ2-3; clone_size: once; v_call: TRBV19; d_call: TRBD1; cdr3_aa: CASSISLAQGASDTQYF; cdr3_nt: TGTGCCAGTAGTATAAGCCTGGCGCAGGGGGCATCAGATACGCAGTATTTT
j_call: TRBJ2-1; clone_size: NA; v_call: TRBV6-5; d_call: TRBD2; cdr3_aa: CAAGERGAYNEQFF; cdr3_nt: TGTGCCGCGGGGGAGCGGGGGGCCTACAATGAGCAGTTCTTC
j_call: TRBJ2-7; clone_size: NA; v_call: TRBV5-1; d_call: NA; cdr3_aa: CASSLGYSYEQYF; cdr3_nt: TGCGCCAGCAGCTTGGGCTATTCCTACGAGCAGTACTTC
j_call: TRBJ1-4; clone_size: many; v_call: TRBV28; d_call: NA; cdr3_aa: CASSFTSMSPEKLFF; cdr3_nt: TGTGCCAGCAGTTTTACCTCCATGAGTCCAGAAAAACTGTTTTTT